This is a list of T cell receptor beta chains from one sample in a study of type 1 regulatory T cells. These receptors have no identified antigens. TCRdb itself ran the reads through MiXCR, one entry per CDR3 protein. Of 60,000 to 70,000 distinct CDR3 sequences in the sample, around 49% were seen once. Material for sequencing was cultured non-Tr1 T cells, either the whole culture or a sorted T cell fraction (not recorded which). These receptors were obtained from a human donor in good health. Both conserved end residues are part of each CDR3. Each record gives: V gene, D gene, CDR3 length, clone size, J gene, CDR3 protein, CDR3 DNA. The D gene is left open where the match is weak. Clone size appears in some rows only: once, few, many, or a class for an expanded clone.

v_gene: TRBV6-1
d_gene: -
len: 16
abundance: -
j_gene: TRBJ1-6
CDR3aa: CASTRGRDAYNSPLHF
CDR3nt: TGTGCCAGCACCCGGGGCAGGGACGCCTATAATTCACCCCTCCACTTT

v_gene: TRBV6-2/TRBV6-3
d_gene: -
len: 15
abundance: -
j_gene: TRBJ2-1
CDR3aa: CASRKGGPSYNEQFF
CDR3nt: TGTGCCAGCAGGAAGGGGGGGCCTTCCTACAATGAGCAGTTCTTC

v_gene: TRBV27
d_gene: -
len: 16
abundance: few
j_gene: TRBJ2-2
CDR3aa: CASSLSAGGSTGELFF
CDR3nt: TGTGCCAGCAGTTTATCGGCCGGGGGCAGCACCGGGGAGCTGTTTTTT

v_gene: TRBV20-1
d_gene: TRBD1
len: 16
abundance: -
j_gene: TRBJ1-5
CDR3aa: CSARDPFGTGEQPQHF
CDR3nt: TGCAGTGCTAGAGATCCTTTCGGGACAGGGGAACAGCCCCAGCATTTT

v_gene: TRBV9
d_gene: -
len: 13
abundance: few
j_gene: TRBJ1-2
CDR3aa: CASSVEGLYGYTF
CDR3nt: TGTGCCAGCAGCGTAGAGGGGCTCTATGGCTACACCTTC

v_gene: TRBV5-1
d_gene: -
len: 15
abundance: few
j_gene: TRBJ1-3
CDR3aa: CASSLGSVSGNTIYF
CDR3nt: TGCGCCAGCAGCTTGGGGTCCGTCTCTGGAAACACCATATATTTT

v_gene: TRBV7-8
d_gene: -
len: 15
abundance: -
j_gene: TRBJ2-2
CDR3aa: CASSGSGANTGELFF
CDR3nt: TGTGCCAGCAGCGGATCAGGGGCGAACACCGGGGAGCTGTTTTTT

v_gene: TRBV12-3/TRBV12-4
d_gene: -
len: 11
abundance: few
j_gene: TRBJ2-5
CDR3aa: CASSQMGTQYF
CDR3nt: TGTGCCAGCAGTCAGATGGGGACCCAGTACTTC

v_gene: TRBV6-1
d_gene: TRBD1
len: 15
abundance: -
j_gene: TRBJ1-1
CDR3aa: CASSEPTGGFTEAFF
CDR3nt: TGTGCCAGCAGTGAACCGACAGGGGGTTTCACTGAAGCTTTCTTT

v_gene: TRBV7-9
d_gene: -
len: 13
abundance: -
j_gene: TRBJ1-2
CDR3aa: CASSLELVYGYTF
CDR3nt: TGTGCCAGCAGCTTAGAACTGGTTTACGGCTACACCTTC